Reported below is one T cell receptor beta chain. Its antigen remains unknown. Each CDR3 protein gets one entry after TCRdb re-called the 5' RACE reads with MiXCR. The repertoire holds 190,000 or so distinct CDR3 sequences, with 9.5% to 15% as singletons. CDR1 GTSNPN and CDR2 SVGIG come from the germline V gene (reference sequence). Trimming took 2 bases from V and 3 from J, leaving 14 bases between them. The CDR3 consists of 14 residues. The data originate from a study of CD8 T cells in ankylosing spondylitis. Regarding the study as a whole: Disease-linked clones displayed a CD8+ phenotype and appeared relatively rarely in peripheral blood. The clones that were linked to disease were reported to be significantly enriched in matched synovial fluid samples from ankylosing spondylitis patients. Blood of patients with ankylosing spondylitis appeared to be characterized by a TCR beta motif of several highly homologous variants.

J is TRBJ2-7 and V is TRBV30; perhaps D is TRBD1 or TRBD2 (5 bases each). The TCR comes from a male donor with ankylosing spondylitis or in good health (not recorded which). Specimen: blood, either unsorted or a sorted T cell fraction (not recorded which). The CDR3 loop is CAWSLGEGDYEQYF. The DNA for the CDR3 is TGTGCCTGGAGTCTCGGGGAAGGGGACTACGAGCAGTACTTC.